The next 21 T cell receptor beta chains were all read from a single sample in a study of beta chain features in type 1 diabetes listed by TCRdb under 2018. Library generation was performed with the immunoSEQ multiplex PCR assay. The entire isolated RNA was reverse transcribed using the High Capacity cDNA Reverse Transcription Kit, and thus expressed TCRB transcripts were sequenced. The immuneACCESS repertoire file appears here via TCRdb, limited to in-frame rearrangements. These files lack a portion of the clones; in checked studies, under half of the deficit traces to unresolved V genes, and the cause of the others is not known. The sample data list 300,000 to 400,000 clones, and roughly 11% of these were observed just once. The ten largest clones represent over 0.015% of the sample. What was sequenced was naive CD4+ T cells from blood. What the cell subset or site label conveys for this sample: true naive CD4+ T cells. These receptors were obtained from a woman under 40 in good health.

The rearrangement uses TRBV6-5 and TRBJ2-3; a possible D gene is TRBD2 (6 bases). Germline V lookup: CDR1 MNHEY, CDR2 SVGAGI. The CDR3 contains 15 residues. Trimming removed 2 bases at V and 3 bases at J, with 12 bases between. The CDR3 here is CASSYRRGMTDTQYF. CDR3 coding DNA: TGTGCCAGCAGTTACCGTCGCGGGATGACAGATACGCAGTATTTT.

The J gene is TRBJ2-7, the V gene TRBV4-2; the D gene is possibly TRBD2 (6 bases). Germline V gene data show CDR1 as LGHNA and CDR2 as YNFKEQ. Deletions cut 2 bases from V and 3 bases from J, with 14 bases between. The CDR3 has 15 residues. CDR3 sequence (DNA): TGTGCCAGCAGCCAATCAACACGGGGGAGCTACGAGCAGTACTTC. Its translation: CASSQSTRGSYEQYF.

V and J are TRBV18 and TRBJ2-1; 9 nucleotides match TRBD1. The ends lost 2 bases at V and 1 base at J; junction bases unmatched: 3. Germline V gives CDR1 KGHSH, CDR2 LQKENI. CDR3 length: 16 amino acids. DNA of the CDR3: TGTGCCAGCTCACCAAGGACAGGGGAATCCTACAATGAGCAGTTCTTC. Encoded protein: CASSPRTGESYNEQFF.

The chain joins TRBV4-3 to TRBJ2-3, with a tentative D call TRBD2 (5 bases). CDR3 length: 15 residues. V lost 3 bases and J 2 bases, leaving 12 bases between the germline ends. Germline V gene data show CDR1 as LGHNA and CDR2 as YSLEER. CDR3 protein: CASSQGEVFTDTQYF. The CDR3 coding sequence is TGCGCCAGCAGCCAGGGAGAGGTTTTCACAGATACGCAGTATTTT.

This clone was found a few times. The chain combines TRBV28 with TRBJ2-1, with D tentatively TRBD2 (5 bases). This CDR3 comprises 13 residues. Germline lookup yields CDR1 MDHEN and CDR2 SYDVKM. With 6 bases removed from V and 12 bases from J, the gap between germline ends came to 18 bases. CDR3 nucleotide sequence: TGTGCCAGCAGAGAGGGCACATGGGGTGGGCAGTTCTTC. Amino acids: CASREGTWGGQFF.

CDR3: CASSFTGTSGRAGQETQYF. CDR3 bases: TGCGCCAGCAGCTTCACCGGGACTAGCGGGAGGGCCGGGCAAGAGACCCAGTACTTC. The V call is TRBV5-1, the J call TRBJ2-5; 16 bases fit TRBD2. J gave up 2 bases and V 2 bases, and 9 bases lay outside the gene matches. The CDR3 is 19 amino acids. Germline V gene sequence: CDR1 SGHRS, CDR2 YFSETQ.

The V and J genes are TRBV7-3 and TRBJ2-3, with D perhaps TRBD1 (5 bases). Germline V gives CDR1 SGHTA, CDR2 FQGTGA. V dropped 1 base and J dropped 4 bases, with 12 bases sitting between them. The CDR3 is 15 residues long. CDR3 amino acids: CASSLNGRVSDTQYF. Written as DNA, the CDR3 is TGTGCCAGCAGCTTAAATGGCAGGGTTTCAGATACGCAGTATTTT.

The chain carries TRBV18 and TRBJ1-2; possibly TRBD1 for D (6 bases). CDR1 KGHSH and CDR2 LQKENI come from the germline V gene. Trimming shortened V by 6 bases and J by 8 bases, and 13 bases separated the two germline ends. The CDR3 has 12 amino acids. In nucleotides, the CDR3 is TGTGCCAGCTCCAGAGGAGACAGGGGCTACACCTTC. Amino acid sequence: CASSRGDRGYTF.

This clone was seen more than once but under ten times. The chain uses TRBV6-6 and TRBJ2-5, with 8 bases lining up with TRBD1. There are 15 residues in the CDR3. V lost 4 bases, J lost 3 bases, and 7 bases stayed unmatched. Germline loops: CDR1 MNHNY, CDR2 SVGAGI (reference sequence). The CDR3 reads CASSSRNRGKETQYF. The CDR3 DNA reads TGTGCCAGCAGTTCCCGGAACAGGGGGAAAGAGACCCAGTACTTC.

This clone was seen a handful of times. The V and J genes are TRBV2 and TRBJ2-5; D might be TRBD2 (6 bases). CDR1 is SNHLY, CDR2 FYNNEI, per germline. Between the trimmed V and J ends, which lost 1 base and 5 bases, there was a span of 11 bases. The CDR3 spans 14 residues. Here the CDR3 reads CASSEGAGWETQYF. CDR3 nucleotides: TGTGCCAGCAGTGAAGGGGCGGGATGGGAGACCCAGTACTTC.

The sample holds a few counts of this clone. The CDR3 is CATSRDVAGVADTQYF. The CDR3 nucleotides read TGTGCCACCAGCAGAGATGTAGCGGGAGTGGCAGATACGCAGTATTTT. The chain employs TRBV15 and TRBJ2-3; 9 bases are a match to TRBD2. The CDR3 has 16 amino acids. The trim removed 0 bases at V and 4 bases at J, leaving 5 bases unmatched. Germline CDR1 reads LNHNV; CDR2 reads YYDKDF (reference sequence).

Here the CDR3 DNA reads TGCGCCAGCAGCCAAAGGAGAGGAACGGATACGCAGTATTTT. Protein: CASSQRRGTDTQYF. V gene TRBV4-3 combines with J gene TRBJ2-3; D gene ambiguous. Deletions cut 2 bases from V and 6 bases from J, with 12 bases between. CDR1 LGHNA and CDR2 YSLEER come from the germline V gene. The CDR3 runs 14 residues.

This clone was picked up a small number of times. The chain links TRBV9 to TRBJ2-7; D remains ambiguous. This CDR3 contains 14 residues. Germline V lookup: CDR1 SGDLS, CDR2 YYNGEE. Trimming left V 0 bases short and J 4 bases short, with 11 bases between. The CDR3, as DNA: TGTGCCAGCAGCGTAGAGTTTAGTTCTTACGAGCAGTACTTC. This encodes CASSVEFSSYEQYF.

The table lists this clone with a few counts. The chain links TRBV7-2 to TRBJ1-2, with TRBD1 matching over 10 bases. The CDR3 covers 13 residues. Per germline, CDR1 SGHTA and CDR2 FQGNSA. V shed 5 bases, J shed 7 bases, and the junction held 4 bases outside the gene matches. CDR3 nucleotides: TGTGCCAGCAGCCGACAGGGGGCAGGTGGCTACACCTTC. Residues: CASSRQGAGGYTF.

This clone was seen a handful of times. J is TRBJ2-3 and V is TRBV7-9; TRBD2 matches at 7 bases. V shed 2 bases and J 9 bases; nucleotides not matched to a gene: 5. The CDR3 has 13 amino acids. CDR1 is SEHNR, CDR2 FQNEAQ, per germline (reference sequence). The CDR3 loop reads CASSLRRERTQYF. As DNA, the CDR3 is TGTGCCAGCAGCTTAAGGCGGGAGCGAACGCAGTATTTT.

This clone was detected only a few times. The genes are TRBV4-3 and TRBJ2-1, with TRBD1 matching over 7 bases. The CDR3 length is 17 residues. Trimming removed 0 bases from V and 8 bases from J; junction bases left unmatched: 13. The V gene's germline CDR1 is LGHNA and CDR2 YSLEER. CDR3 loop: CASSQDSGQVFTYEQFF. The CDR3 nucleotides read TGCGCCAGCAGCCAAGATTCAGGACAGGTTTTTACCTATGAGCAGTTCTTC.

The CDR3 is CSAVRSTQYF. The CDR3 nucleotides are TGCAGTGCTGTCAGAAGTACGCAGTATTTT. The chain is built from TRBV20-1 and TRBJ2-3; D is unclear. CDR3 length: 10 amino acids. From germline, CDR1 is DFQATT and CDR2 SNEGSKA (reference sequence). Trimming pared 5 bases from V and 8 bases from J, leaving 8 bases between.

The CDR3 reads CASSQGTEAFF. DNA for the CDR3: TGTGCCAGTTCACAGGGCACTGAAGCTTTCTTT. V gene TRBV27 combines with J gene TRBJ1-1, with D possibly matching TRBD1 (6 bases). The V and J ends lost 9 bases and 4 bases respectively, with 9 bases between them. The CDR3 length is 11 residues. Germline CDR1 is MNHEY and CDR2 is SMNVEV (reference sequence).

The CDR3 reads CASSRRARGYGYTF. Here the CDR3 DNA reads TGTGCCAGCAGTAGACGGGCGCGGGGCTATGGCTACACCTTC. The V call is TRBV28, the J call TRBJ1-2, with D uncertain. The CDR3 contains 14 residues. CDR1 and CDR2 from the germline V gene are MDHEN and SYDVKM. Trimming took 5 bases from V and 4 from J, leaving 14 bases between them.

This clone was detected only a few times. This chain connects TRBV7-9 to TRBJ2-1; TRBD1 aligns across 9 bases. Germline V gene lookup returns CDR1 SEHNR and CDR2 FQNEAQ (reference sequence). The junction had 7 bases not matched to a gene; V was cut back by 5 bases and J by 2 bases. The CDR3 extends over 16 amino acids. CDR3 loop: CASSATGTGTYNEQFF. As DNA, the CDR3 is TGTGCCAGCAGCGCGACCGGGACAGGGACCTACAATGAGCAGTTCTTC. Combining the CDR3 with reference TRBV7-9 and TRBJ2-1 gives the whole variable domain DTGVSQNPRHKITKRGQNVTFRCDPISEHNRLYWYRQTLGQGPEFLTYFQNEAQLEKSRLLSDRFSAERPKGSFSTLEIQRTEQGDSAMYLCASSATGTGTYNEQFFGPGTRLTVL.

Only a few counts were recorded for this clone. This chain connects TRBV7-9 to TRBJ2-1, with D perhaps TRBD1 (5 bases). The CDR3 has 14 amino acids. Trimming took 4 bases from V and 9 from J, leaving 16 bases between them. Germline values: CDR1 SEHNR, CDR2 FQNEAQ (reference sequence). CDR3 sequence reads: CASSYTGVGGEQFF. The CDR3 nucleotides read TGTGCCAGCAGCTACACAGGCGTCGGTGGTGAGCAGTTCTTC.